This is a list of T cell receptor beta chains from one sample in a study of vaccination effects on CD4 cells after COVID-19. Their recognized antigens are unknown. The data were produced by immunoSEQ multiplex PCR, yet TCRdb's version contains in-frame clones alone and is incomplete. The table lists fewer than 75,000 clones, about 78% of them singletons, with around 4% in the top ten. Sequenced here: CD4+ T cells from PBMCs cultured without peptide, sampled after COVID-19 vaccination. All receptors come from a human donor who received a COVID-19 vaccine. Both conserved end residues are part of each CDR3. The D gene is left open where the match is weak. The listing skips clone size in some rows; elsewhere it reads once, few, many or a size class.

d_gene	v_gene	abundance	j_gene	len	CDR3aa	CDR3nt
-	TRBV7-2	-	TRBJ1-1	15	CASSSMAGAGGEAFF	TGTGCCAGCAGCTCCATGGCAGGGGCCGGGGGTGAAGCTTTCTTT
TRBD1	TRBV5-6	-	TRBJ1-2	14	CASSLRTGEGGYTF	TGTGCCAGCAGCCTCAGGACAGGGGAGGGTGGCTACACCTTC
-	TRBV28	-	TRBJ1-1	12	CASSLWGPEAFF	TGTGCCAGCAGTTTATGGGGGCCTGAAGCTTTCTTT
-	TRBV4-3	-	TRBJ2-2	15	CASSADNLNTGELFF	TGCGCCAGCAGCGCAGACAACCTGAACACCGGGGAGCTGTTTTTT
-	TRBV30	-	TRBJ1-1	13	CAWSSSPNTEAFF	TGTGCCTGGAGCTCCTCTCCTAACACTGAAGCTTTCTTT
-	TRBV30	-	TRBJ2-7	14	CAWSWDGSSYEQYF	TGTGCCTGGAGCTGGGACGGCAGCTCCTACGAGCAGTACTTC
-	TRBV29-1	-	TRBJ1-2	14	CSVDRRLANYGYTF	TGCAGCGTCGACCGACGGTTAGCTAACTATGGCTACACCTTC
-	TRBV25-1	-	TRBJ2-7	14	CASSPPEAGIEQYF	TGTGCCAGCAGTCCCCCAGAGGCAGGGATCGAGCAGTACTTC
-	TRBV3-1/TRBV3-2	medium-sized	TRBJ2-7	12	CASSQLGWEQYF	TGTGCCAGCAGCCAACTCGGTTGGGAGCAGTACTTC
-	TRBV7-2	-	TRBJ2-5	13	CASSSGTFETQYF	TGTGCCAGCAGTTCTGGGACTTTTGAGACCCAGTACTTC
-	TRBV3-1/TRBV3-2	few	TRBJ2-5	11	CASSQDETQYF	TGTGCCAGCAGCCAAGACGAGACCCAGTACTTC
-	TRBV15	-	TRBJ1-2	14	CATSRGGSNYGYTF	TGTGCCACCAGCAGAGGGGGGTCTAACTATGGCTACACCTTC
TRBD2	TRBV9	-	TRBJ2-5	14	CASSAGTSVETQYF	TGTGCCAGCAGCGCCGGGACTAGCGTAGAGACCCAGTACTTC
-	TRBV6-5	-	TRBJ2-1	15	CASGTNRYTYNEQFF	TGTGCCAGCGGTACTAACAGGTATACCTACAATGAGCAGTTCTTC
-	TRBV2	-	TRBJ1-2	12	CASKLGPYGYTF	TGTGCCAGCAAGCTCGGACCTTATGGCTACACCTTC
TRBD2	TRBV3-1/TRBV3-2	-	TRBJ2-2	17	CASRDLIAGKNTGELFF	TGTGCCAGCAGGGACCTGATAGCGGGGAAGAACACCGGGGAGCTGTTTTTT
TRBD1	TRBV5-1	few	TRBJ1-2	13	CASSAGQTNAYTF	TGCGCCAGCAGCGCGGGACAGACTAACGCCTACACCTTC
TRBD2	TRBV3-1/TRBV3-2	once	TRBJ2-1	16	CASSPSGKSSYNEQFF	TGTGCCAGCAGCCCTAGCGGGAAGAGCTCCTACAATGAGCAGTTCTTC
TRBD2	TRBV7-9	once	TRBJ2-3	15	CASSFSAGLADTQYF	TGTGCCAGCAGCTTTTCAGCGGGATTGGCAGATACGCAGTATTTT
-	TRBV7-9	-	TRBJ1-1	17	CASSSGRLGSLNTEAFF	TGTGCCAGCAGCTCGGGTCGACTGGGAAGCTTGAACACTGAAGCTTTCTTT
-	TRBV12-2	-	TRBJ1-2	13	CASRFSFNYGYTF	TGTGCAAGTCGCTTCAGTTTTAACTATGGCTACACCTTC
-	TRBV6-6	-	TRBJ1-2	13	CASDGGADYGYTF	TGTGCCAGCGATGGGGGCGCGGACTATGGCTACACCTTC
-	TRBV7-8	-	TRBJ2-7	20	CASYPMMVPQIRGRGGEQYF	TGTGCCAGCTATCCTATGATGGTGCCCCAAATAAGGGGCCGAGGCGGCGAGCAGTACTTC
-	TRBV29-1	-	TRBJ1-1	12	CSVQRGGSEAFF	TGCAGCGTCCAAAGGGGAGGGAGTGAAGCTTTCTTT
-	TRBV4-1	-	TRBJ2-1	17	CASSQDLRTEPYNEQFF	TGCGCCAGCAGCCAAGATCTCCGGACAGAACCTTACAATGAGCAGTTCTTC
-	TRBV18	few	TRBJ1-1	12	CASSEGTAISFF	TGTGCCAGCTCTGAGGGGACGGCGATATCTTTCTTT
TRBD1	TRBV5-5	-	TRBJ2-7	13	CASSQGAAYEQYF	TGTGCCAGCAGTCAGGGGGCCGCCTACGAGCAGTACTTC
TRBD1	TRBV5-1	once	TRBJ1-2	14	CASSLGDRGYGYTF	TGCGCCAGCAGCTTGGGGGACAGAGGCTATGGCTACACCTTC
TRBD1	TRBV19	-	TRBJ2-1	16	CASAPPGTGIDNEQFF	TGTGCCAGCGCTCCACCCGGGACAGGGATCGATAATGAGCAGTTCTTC
TRBD2	TRBV29-1	-	TRBJ2-5	15	CSVGRSGTMQETQYF	TGCAGCGTTGGACGCTCCGGGACTATGCAAGAGACCCAGTACTTC
-	TRBV4-1	-	TRBJ2-3	13	CASSQPVGDTQYF	TGCGCCAGCAGCCAGCCGGTGGGGGATACGCAGTATTTT
TRBD1	TRBV7-6	-	TRBJ1-5	17	CASSLGFAEGAGQPQHF	TGTGCCAGCAGCTTAGGGTTCGCGGAGGGGGCAGGGCAGCCCCAGCATTTT
TRBD1	TRBV5-1	-	TRBJ2-5	15	CASSPTWGQQETQYF	TGCGCCAGCAGCCCGACTTGGGGACAGCAAGAGACCCAGTACTTC
-	TRBV4-1	-	TRBJ2-3	16	CASSHPQGGGGDTQYF	TGCGCCAGCAGCCACCCACAGGGCGGAGGAGGGGATACGCAGTATTTT
TRBD2	TRBV7-2	-	TRBJ2-7	16	CASSLAVGLAGAEQYF	TGTGCCAGCAGCTTAGCGGTCGGACTAGCGGGAGCCGAGCAGTACTTC
TRBD1	TRBV5-1	-	TRBJ1-1	14	CASRAGGFGTEAFF	TGCGCCAGCAGGGCAGGGGGCTTTGGCACTGAAGCTTTCTTT
-	TRBV11-2	-	TRBJ1-2	14	CASSPGPSNYGYTF	TGTGCCAGCAGCCCAGGGCCCAGCAACTATGGCTACACCTTC
-	TRBV19	-	TRBJ1-5	14	CASTQGGKDQPQHF	TGTGCCAGTACTCAAGGGGGTAAGGATCAGCCCCAGCATTTT
-	TRBV12-3/TRBV12-4	-	TRBJ1-1	13	CASSFARNTEAFF	TGTGCCAGCAGTTTCGCCAGGAACACTGAGGCTTTCTTT
TRBD1	TRBV5-5	once	TRBJ1-2	13	CASSLFTGDGYTF	TGTGCCAGCAGCTTGTTTACAGGGGATGGCTACACCTTC
-	TRBV5-1	-	TRBJ2-7	13	CASSSDPRYEQYF	TGCGCCAGCAGCTCGGACCCACGTTACGAGCAGTACTTC
-	TRBV28	-	TRBJ1-5	12	CASSSRAQPQHF	TGTGCCAGCAGTTCCAGGGCCCAGCCCCAGCATTTT
-	TRBV7-2	-	TRBJ1-1	16	CASSSPQHVPNTEAFF	TGTGCCAGCAGCTCCCCCCAACACGTGCCGAACACTGAAGCTTTCTTT
-	TRBV28	-	TRBJ2-2	16	CASSLLWRPNTGELFF	TGTGCCAGCAGTTTATTGTGGCGGCCGAACACCGGGGAGCTGTTTTTT
-	TRBV6-5	few	TRBJ1-1	12	CASSYSGVEAFF	TGTGCCAGCAGTTACTCAGGGGTTGAAGCTTTCTTT
-	TRBV5-1	-	TRBJ2-6	14	CASSLGTGANVLTF	TGCGCCAGCAGCTTGGGAACTGGGGCCAACGTCCTGACTTTC